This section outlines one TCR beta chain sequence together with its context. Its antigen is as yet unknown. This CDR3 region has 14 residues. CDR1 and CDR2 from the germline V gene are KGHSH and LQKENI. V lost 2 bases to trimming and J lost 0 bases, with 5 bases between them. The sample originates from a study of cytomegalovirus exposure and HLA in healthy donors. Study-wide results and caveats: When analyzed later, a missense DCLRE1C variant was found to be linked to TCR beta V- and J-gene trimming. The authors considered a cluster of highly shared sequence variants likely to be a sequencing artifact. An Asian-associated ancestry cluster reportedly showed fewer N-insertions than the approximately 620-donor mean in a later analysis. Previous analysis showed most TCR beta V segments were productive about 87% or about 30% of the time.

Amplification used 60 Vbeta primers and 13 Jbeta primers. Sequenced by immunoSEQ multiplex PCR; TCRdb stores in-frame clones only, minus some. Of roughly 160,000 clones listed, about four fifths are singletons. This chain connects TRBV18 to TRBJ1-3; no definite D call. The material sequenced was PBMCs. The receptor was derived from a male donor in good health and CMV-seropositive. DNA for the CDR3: TGTGCCAGCTCACCAACAGACTCTGGAAACACCATATATTTT. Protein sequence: CASSPTDSGNTIYF.